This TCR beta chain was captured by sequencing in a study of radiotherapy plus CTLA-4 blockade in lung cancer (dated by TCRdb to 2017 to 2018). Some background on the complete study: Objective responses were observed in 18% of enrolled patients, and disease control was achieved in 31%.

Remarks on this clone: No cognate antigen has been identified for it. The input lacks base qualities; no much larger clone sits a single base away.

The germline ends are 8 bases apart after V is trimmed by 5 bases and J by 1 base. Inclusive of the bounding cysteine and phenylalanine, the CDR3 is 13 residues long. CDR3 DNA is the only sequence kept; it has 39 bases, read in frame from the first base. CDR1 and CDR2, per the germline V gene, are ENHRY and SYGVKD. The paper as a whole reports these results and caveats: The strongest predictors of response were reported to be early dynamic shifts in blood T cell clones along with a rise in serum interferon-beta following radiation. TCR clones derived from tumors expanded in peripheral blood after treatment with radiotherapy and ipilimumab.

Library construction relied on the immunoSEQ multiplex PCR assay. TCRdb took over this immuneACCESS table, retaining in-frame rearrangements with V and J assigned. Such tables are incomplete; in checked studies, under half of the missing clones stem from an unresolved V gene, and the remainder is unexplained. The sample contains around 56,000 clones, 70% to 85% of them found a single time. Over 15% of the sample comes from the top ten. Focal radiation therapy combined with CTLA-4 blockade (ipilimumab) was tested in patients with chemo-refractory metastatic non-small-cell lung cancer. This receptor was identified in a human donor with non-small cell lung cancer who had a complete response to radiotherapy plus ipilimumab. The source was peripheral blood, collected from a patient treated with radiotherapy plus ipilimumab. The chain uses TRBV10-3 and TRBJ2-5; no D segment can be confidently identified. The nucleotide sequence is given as TGTGCCATCAGTCTAGACGGCCAAGAGACCCAGTACTTC. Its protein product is CAISLDGQETQYF.